This T cell receptor beta chain was profiled in a study of blood T cell repertoires in COVID-19. Per the germline V gene, CDR1 is SGDLS and CDR2 is YYNGEE. V gave up 4 bases and J gave up 5 bases, with 16 bases separating them. CDR3 length equals 16 residues. Only in-frame clones appear in the TCRdb table, and some are missing; sequencing was by immunoSEQ multiplex PCR. Of about 170,000 clones in the sample, roughly 84% are singletons; the top ten hold about a tenth. The clonotype originates from an older man with active or convalescent COVID-19. The chain uses TRBV9 and TRBJ1-6; D call uncertain. Sequences were obtained from peripheral blood. CDR3 residues: CASSQGGGMDNSPLHF. CDR3 sequence (DNA): TGTGCCAGCAGCCAAGGCGGAGGGATGGATAATTCACCCCTCCACTTT.